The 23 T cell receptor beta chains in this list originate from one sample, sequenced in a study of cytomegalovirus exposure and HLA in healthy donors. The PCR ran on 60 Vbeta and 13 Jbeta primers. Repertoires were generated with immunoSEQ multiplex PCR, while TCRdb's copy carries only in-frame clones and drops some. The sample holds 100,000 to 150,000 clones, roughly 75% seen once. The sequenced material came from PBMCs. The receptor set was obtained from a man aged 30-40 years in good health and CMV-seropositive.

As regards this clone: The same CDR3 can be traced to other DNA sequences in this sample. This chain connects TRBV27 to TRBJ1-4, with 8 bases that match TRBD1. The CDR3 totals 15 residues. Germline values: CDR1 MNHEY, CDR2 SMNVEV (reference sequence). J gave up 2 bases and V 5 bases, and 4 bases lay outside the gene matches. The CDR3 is CASSRRGRTNEKLFF. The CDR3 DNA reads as TGTGCCAGCAGTCGCAGGGGGCGGACTAATGAAAAACTGTTTTTT.

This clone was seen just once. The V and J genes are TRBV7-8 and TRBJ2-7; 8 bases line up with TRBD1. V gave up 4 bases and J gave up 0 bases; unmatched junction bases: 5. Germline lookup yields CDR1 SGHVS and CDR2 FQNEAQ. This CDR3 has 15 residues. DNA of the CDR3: TGTGCCAGCAGCTCACGACAGGGGCGCTCCTACGAGCAGTACTTC. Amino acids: CASSSRQGRSYEQYF.

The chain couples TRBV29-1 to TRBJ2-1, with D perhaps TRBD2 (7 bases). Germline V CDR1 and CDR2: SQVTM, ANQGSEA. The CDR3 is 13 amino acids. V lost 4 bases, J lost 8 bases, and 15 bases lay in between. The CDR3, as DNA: TGCAGCGTTGTAGGGGGGGCGCGGGATGAGCAGTTCTTC. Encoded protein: CSVVGGARDEQFF.

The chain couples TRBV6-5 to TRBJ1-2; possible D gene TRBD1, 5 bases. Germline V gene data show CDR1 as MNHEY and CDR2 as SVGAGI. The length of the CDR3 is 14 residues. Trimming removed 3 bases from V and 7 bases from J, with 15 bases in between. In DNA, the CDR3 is TGTGCCAGCAGTTATGGGGTGGGGCAGAGTGGCTACACCTTC. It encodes CASSYGVGQSGYTF.

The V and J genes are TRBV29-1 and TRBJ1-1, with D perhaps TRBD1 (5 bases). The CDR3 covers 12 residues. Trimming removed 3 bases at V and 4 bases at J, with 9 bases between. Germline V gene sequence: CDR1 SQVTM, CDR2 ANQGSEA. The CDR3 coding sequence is TGCAGCGTTGATGGGGGGTTCACTGAAGCTTTCTTT. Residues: CSVDGGFTEAFF.

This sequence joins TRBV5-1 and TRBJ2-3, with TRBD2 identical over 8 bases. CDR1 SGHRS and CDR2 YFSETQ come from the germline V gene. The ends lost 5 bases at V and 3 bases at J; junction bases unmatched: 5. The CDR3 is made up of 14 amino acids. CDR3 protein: CASRSGSRTDTQYF. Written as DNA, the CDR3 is TGCGCCAGCAGGAGCGGGAGTCGGACAGATACGCAGTATTTT. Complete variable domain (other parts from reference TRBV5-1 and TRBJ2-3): KAGVTQTPRYLIKTRGQQVTLSCSPISGHRSVSWYQQTPGQGLQFLFEYFSETQRNKGNFPGRFSGRQFSNSRSEMNVSTLELGDSALYLCASRSGSRTDTQYFGPGTRLTVL.

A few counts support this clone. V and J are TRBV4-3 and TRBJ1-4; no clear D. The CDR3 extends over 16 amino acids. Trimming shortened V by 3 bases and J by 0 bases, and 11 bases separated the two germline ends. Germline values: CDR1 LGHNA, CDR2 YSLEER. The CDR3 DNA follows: TGCGCCAGCAGCCAGTCCATCAGAACAACTAATGAAAAACTGTTTTTT. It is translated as CASSQSIRTTNEKLFF.

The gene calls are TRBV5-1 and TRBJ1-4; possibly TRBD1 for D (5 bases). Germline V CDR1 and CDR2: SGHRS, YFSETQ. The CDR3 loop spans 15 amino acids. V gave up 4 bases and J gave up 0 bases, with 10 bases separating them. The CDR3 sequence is CASSRTGATNEKLFF. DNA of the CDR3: TGCGCCAGCAGCCGCACGGGGGCAACTAATGAAAAACTGTTTTTT.

This chain's CDR3 is CAWSVYGGYTIYF. CDR3 coding DNA: TGTGCCTGGAGTGTTTACGGCGGGTACACCATATATTTT. The chain recombines TRBV30 with TRBJ1-3; no definite D call. The germline CDR1 and CDR2 sequences are GTSNPN and SVGIG (reference sequence). The V gene lost 0 bases and the J gene lost 8 bases, with 11 bases spanning the gap. CDR3 length equals 13 residues. Looking up the rest from reference TRBV30 and TRBJ1-3 gives the full variable domain: SQTIHQWPATLVQPVGSPLSLECTVEGTSNPNLYWYRQAAGRGLQLLFYSVGIGQISSEVPQNLSASRPQDRQFILSSKKLLLSDSGFYLCAWSVYGGYTIYFGEGSWLTVV.

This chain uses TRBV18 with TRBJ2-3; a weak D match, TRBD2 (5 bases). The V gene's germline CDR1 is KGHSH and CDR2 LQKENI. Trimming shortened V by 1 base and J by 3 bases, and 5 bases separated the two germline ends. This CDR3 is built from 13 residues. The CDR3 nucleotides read TGTGCCAGCTCACCACGGAGGACAGATACGCAGTATTTT. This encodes CASSPRRTDTQYF.

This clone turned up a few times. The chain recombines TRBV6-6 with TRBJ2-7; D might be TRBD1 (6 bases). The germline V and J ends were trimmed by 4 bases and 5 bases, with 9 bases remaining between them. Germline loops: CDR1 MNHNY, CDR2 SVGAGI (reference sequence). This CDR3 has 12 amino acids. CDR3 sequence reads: CASSSGVNEQYF. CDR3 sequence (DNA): TGTGCCAGCAGTTCAGGGGTGAACGAGCAGTACTTC.

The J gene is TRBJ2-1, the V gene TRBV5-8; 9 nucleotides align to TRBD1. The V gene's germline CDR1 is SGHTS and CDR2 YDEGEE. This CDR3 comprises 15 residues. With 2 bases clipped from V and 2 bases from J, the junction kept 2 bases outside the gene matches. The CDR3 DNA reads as TGTGCCAGCAGCTTCCGGGACAGGGCCTACAATGAGCAGTTCTTC. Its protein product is CASSFRDRAYNEQFF.

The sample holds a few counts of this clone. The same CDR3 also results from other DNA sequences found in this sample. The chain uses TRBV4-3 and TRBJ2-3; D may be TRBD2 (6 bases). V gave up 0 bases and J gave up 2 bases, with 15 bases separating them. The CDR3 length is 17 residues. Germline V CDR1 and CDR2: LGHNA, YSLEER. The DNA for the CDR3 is TGCGCCAGCAGCCAAGAGGGACCCGGGGGAGTCACAGATACGCAGTATTTT. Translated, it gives CASSQEGPGGVTDTQYF.

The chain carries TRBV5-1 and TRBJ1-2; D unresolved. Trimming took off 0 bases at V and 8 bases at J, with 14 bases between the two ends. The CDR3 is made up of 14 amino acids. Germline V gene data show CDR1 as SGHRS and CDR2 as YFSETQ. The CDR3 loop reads CASSLASRLLGYTF. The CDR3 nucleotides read TGCGCCAGCAGCTTGGCCTCTCGCTTACTCGGCTACACCTTC.

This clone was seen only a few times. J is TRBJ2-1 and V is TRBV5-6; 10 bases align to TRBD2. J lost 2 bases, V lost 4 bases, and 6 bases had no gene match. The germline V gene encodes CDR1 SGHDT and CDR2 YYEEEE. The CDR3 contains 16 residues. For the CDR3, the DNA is TGTGCCAGCAGCCCCTTCGGACTAGCGGCCTACAATGAGCAGTTCTTC. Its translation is CASSPFGLAAYNEQFF.

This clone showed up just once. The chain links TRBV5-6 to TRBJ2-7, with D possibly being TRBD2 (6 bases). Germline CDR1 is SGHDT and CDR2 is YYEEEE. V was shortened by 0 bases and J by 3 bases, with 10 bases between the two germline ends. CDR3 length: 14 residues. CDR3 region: CASSLGGRLYEQYF. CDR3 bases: TGTGCCAGCAGCTTGGGAGGGAGGCTCTACGAGCAGTACTTC.

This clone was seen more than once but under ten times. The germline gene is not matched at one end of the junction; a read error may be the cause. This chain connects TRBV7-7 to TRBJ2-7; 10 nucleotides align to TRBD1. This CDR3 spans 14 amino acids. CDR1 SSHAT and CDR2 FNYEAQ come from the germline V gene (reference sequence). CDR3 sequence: CASSPSTGGSEQYF. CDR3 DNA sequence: TGTGCTAGCAGCCCATCGACAGGGGGCAGCGAGCAGTACTTC.

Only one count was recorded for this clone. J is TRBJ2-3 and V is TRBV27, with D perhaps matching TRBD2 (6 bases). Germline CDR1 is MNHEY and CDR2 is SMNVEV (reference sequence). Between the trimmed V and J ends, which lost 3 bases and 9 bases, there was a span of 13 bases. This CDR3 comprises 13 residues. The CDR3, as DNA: TGTGCCAGCAGTTTTAGGTTGACTAGGACGCAGTATTTT. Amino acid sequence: CASSFRLTRTQYF.

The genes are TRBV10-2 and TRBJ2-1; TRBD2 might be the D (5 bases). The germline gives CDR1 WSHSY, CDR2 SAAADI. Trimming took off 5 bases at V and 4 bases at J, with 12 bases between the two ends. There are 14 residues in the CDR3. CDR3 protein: CASSRGLAYNEQFF. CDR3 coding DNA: TGCGCCAGCAGTAGAGGACTTGCATACAATGAGCAGTTCTTC.

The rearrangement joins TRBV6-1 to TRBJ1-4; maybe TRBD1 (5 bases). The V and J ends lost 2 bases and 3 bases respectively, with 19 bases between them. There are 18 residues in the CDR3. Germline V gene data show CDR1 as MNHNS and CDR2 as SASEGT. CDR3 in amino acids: CASSESRHRGEANEKLFF. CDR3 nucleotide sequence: TGTGCCAGCAGTGAATCCCGACATCGGGGGGAGGCTAATGAAAAACTGTTTTTT.

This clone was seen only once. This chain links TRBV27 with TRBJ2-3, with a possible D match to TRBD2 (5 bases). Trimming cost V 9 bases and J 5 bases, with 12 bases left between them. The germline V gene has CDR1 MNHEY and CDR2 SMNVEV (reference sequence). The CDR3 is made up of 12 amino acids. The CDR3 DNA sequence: TGTGCCAGTGGGGAGTTGCTAGATACGCAGTATTTT. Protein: CASGELLDTQYF.

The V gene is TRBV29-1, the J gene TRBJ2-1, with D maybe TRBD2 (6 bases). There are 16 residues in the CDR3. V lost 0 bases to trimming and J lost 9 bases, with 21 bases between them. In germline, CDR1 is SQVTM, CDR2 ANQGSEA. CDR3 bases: TGCAGCGTTGAAGATCCGGGGGAACTAGTTTATTCTGAGCAGTTCTTC. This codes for CSVEDPGELVYSEQFF.

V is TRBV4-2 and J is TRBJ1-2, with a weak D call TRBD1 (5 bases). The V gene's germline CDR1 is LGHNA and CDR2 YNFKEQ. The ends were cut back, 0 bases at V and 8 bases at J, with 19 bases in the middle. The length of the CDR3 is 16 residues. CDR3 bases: TGTGCCAGCAGCCAAGATCTCTCGGGGCTGGGGGGAGGCTACACCTTC. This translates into CASSQDLSGLGGGYTF.